The rows below give T cell receptor beta chains drawn from one sample of a study of technical replicates of blood from a few donors. Measured with immunoSEQ multiplex PCR; TCRdb has only the in-frame clones, and not every one. The data contain approximately 87,000 clones, about 91% of them singletons. Sequenced input: T cells isolated from PBMCs. Receptor source: a human donor in good health. Some clones in this sample may be carry-over from other donors' samples. The CDR3 runs from the conserved cysteine through the conserved F or W. Each record gives: J gene, clone size, V gene, CDR3 length, CDR3 protein. Clone size is given for some rows only: seen once, a few or many times, or a class if the clone is expanded.

TRBJ2-1,.,TRBV11-3,16,CASSNNRESATNEQFF
TRBJ2-7,.,TRBV10-3,13,CAISEVRGYEQYF
TRBJ2-1,.,TRBV7-6,18,CASSLSRIGINHYNEQFF
TRBJ2-7,.,TRBV28,15,CASSLPREVAGEQYF
TRBJ1-4,.,TRBV28,15,CASRDPGGQNEKLFF
TRBJ1-1,.,TRBV2,14,CASSEPGANTEAFF
TRBJ1-3,.,TRBV11-2,18,CASSLEATGYLSGNTIYF
TRBJ2-7,.,TRBV18,17,CASSPVRRIGLTYEQYF
TRBJ2-7,.,TRBV27,18,CASSFTGQGKLSSYEQYF
TRBJ2-1,.,TRBV6-6,12,CASSYTGSEQFF
TRBJ2-4,once,TRBV6-5,16,CASSSRLQGAGNIQYF
TRBJ1-1,.,TRBV2,14,CARSGELMNTEAFF
.,.,TRBV27,13,CASSLAALDEQYF
TRBJ1-4,.,TRBV27,12,CASRTGREKLFF
TRBJ2-5,.,TRBV5-1,15,CASSQTSGPQETQYF
TRBJ2-1,.,TRBV4-3,15,CASSQDPSSYNEQFF
TRBJ2-3,.,TRBV11-2,11,CASSLTDTQYF
TRBJ1-1,.,TRBV18,13,CASSPEPSTEAFF
TRBJ1-2,.,TRBV5-4,17,CASSLGKTVNANYGYTF
TRBJ2-5,.,TRBV27,16,CASSPYRVGGEETQYF
TRBJ2-2,.,TRBV27,15,CASSYNPTGVGELFF
TRBJ1-5,.,TRBV19,13,CASSIIVSQPQHF
TRBJ2-7,.,TRBV11-3,14,CASSDTWDSHEQYF
TRBJ2-1,.,TRBV27,14,CASNPLAGHNEQFF
TRBJ2-7,.,TRBV27,18,CASSYIRGLAETRYEQYF
TRBJ1-1,few,TRBV29-1,12,CSVERGNTEAFF
TRBJ2-2,.,TRBV7-6,16,CASSSFAGANTGELFF
TRBJ2-5,.,TRBV5-1,14,CASRAGVSGETQYF
TRBJ2-2,.,TRBV7-9,17,CASSLDLSGGNTGELFF
TRBJ2-3,.,TRBV11-3,14,CASSFAVSTDTQYF
TRBJ2-7,.,TRBV25-1,14,CASSRRGSSYEQYF
TRBJ2-1,.,TRBV7-9,14,CASSSGSPYNEQFF
TRBJ1-4,.,TRBV9,15,CASSTSGLINEKLFF
TRBJ2-1,.,TRBV7-2,14,CASRRESSYNEQFF
TRBJ2-7,.,TRBV11-3,14,CASSILAGASEQYF
TRBJ2-6,.,TRBV2,14,CATWWAAGANVLTF
TRBJ2-7,.,TRBV5-5,11,CASSEAYEQYF
TRBJ2-7,.,TRBV27,15,CASSGKGVFNYEQYF